Listed below are T cell receptor beta chains from one sample, sequenced in a study of T-cell memory formation after mild COVID-19. TCRdb called the 5' RACE reads again in MiXCR, with one record for every CDR3 protein. The sample records around 200,000 distinct CDR3 sequences, about 10% being singletons. Sequenced sample: PBMCs or a T cell subset sorted from them (not recorded which). The source of these receptors is a man aged 18 to 30 who had mild COVID-19 (a few samples of this study predate the infection). Cell type and time point are not known. Each CDR3 is given with its conserved first and last residue. The D gene is left open where the match is weak. Clone size, where shown, is once, few, many, or a class for clones that have expanded.

TRBJ1-2 TRBV20-1 NA NA CSANNKIPGLGYTF TGCAGTGCTAATAACAAAATCCCAGGGTTGGGCTACACCTTC
TRBJ2-3 TRBV7-2 NA NA CASSLGLVRTDTQYF TGTGCCAGCAGCTTAGGACTAGTTCGCACAGATACGCAGTATTTT
TRBJ2-5 TRBV7-2 few NA CASSLAPWRLQETQYF TGTGCCAGCAGCTTAGCGCCATGGCGGCTCCAAGAGACCCAGTACTTC
TRBJ2-5 TRBV7-9 NA NA CASIGETQYF TGTGCCAGCATCGGAGAGACCCAGTACTTC
TRBJ2-7 TRBV7-9 NA NA CASSLEWGTYEQYF TGTGCCAGCAGCTTAGAGTGGGGGACCTACGAGCAGTACTTC
TRBJ2-3 TRBV10-3 few TRBD2 CAIAERGGQADTQYF TGTGCCATCGCCGAGCGGGGGGGCCAAGCAGATACGCAGTATTTT
TRBJ1-1 TRBV30 NA TRBD1 CAWGGQGDAEAFF TGTGCCTGGGGGGGACAGGGTGATGCTGAAGCTTTCTTT
TRBJ1-1 TRBV6-5 NA NA CASSYSRNTEAFF TGTGCCAGCAGCTATTCAAGGAACACTGAAGCTTTCTTT
TRBJ1-2 TRBV6-5 few NA CASSRAGDYGYTF TGTGCCAGCAGCCGGGCCGGGGACTATGGCTACACCTTC
TRBJ1-3 TRBV4-3 NA NA CASSQEKGAGNTIYF TGCGCCAGCAGCCAAGAGAAAGGGGCTGGAAACACCATATATTTT
TRBJ2-7 TRBV18 NA TRBD1 CASSPRMTGVDEQYF TGTGCCAGCTCACCACGTATGACAGGGGTAGACGAGCAGTACTTC
TRBJ1-5 TRBV30 few TRBD1 CAWSRDRDRTLGVTYQPQHF TGTGCCTGGAGCAGAGACCGGGACAGGACCTTGGGTGTGACCTATCAGCCCCAGCATTTT
TRBJ1-2 TRBV5-1 NA NA CASSPGQALTYGYTF TGCGCCAGCAGCCCCGGACAAGCCCTAACCTATGGCTACACCTTC
TRBJ2-2 TRBV5-1 NA NA CASKGVQGTGELFF TGCGCCAGCAAAGGGGTTCAGGGGACCGGGGAGCTGTTTTTT
TRBJ2-1 TRBV15 NA NA CATSSLMLTDNEQFF TGTGCCACCAGCAGCCTGATGCTCACAGACAATGAGCAGTTCTTC
TRBJ2-5 TRBV6-2/TRBV6-3 many NA CASSPGQETQYF TGTGCCAGTTCCCCGGGGCAAGAGACCCAGTACTTC
TRBJ2-7 TRBV29-1 few NA CSAGHGQQGLEQYF TGCAGCGCCGGGCATGGCCAACAGGGCCTCGAGCAGTACTTC
TRBJ2-7 TRBV5-1 NA NA CASSPNFSEQYF TGCGCCAGCAGCCCGAACTTTTCCGAGCAGTACTTC
TRBJ2-5 TRBV4-1 few NA CASSRGPLRETQYF TGCGCCAGCAGCCGGGGACCTCTCCGCGAGACCCAGTACTTC
TRBJ1-6 TRBV14 NA NA CASSPRIRVGSPLHF TGTGCCAGCAGCCCCCGTATTAGGGTCGGTTCACCCCTCCACTTT
TRBJ2-1 TRBV5-1 NA NA CASSQRRPGGDWGDEQFF TGCGCCAGCAGTCAACGGCGTCCGGGGGGCGACTGGGGGGATGAGCAGTTCTTC
TRBJ1-1 TRBV20-1 NA NA CSAGQPNTEAFF TGCAGTGCTGGACAGCCGAACACTGAAGCTTTCTTT
TRBJ1-2 TRBV7-9 NA NA CASSLWDRPGVSYTF TGTGCCAGCAGCCTGTGGGACCGGCCGGGAGTAAGCTACACCTTC
TRBJ2-5 TRBV6-1 NA TRBD1 CASRARGPETQYF TGTGCCAGCAGGGCGAGGGGGCCTGAGACCCAGTACTTC
TRBJ2-1 TRBV7-6 NA TRBD2 CASSLESRLAGGRSYNEQFF TGTGCCAGCAGCTTAGAAAGCCGACTAGCGGGGGGGCGATCCTACAATGAGCAGTTCTTC
TRBJ1-2 TRBV20-1 few TRBD1 CSAPQGIGYGYTF TGCAGTGCTCCACAGGGGATCGGCTATGGCTACACCTTC
TRBJ2-3 TRBV3-1 NA NA CASSQEIGTDTQYF TGTGCCAGCAGCCAAGAAATCGGAACCGATACGCAGTATTTT
TRBJ2-7 TRBV7-3 few TRBD2 CASSQGPTLTSGFHEQYF TGTGCCAGCAGCCAAGGTCCCACCCTGACTAGCGGTTTTCACGAGCAGTACTTC
TRBJ2-4 TRBV6-6 NA NA CASGPLAKNIQYF TGTGCCAGCGGGCCTCTAGCCAAAAACATTCAGTACTTC
TRBJ2-5 TRBV28 few NA CATSASPQETQYF TGTGCCACCTCAGCGAGCCCACAAGAGACCCAGTACTTC
TRBJ2-3 TRBV15 few NA CATSRRTDTQYF TGTGCCACCAGCAGACGTACAGATACGCAGTATTTT
TRBJ2-5 TRBV29-1 few NA CGSTGGPQETQYF TGCGGTTCTACAGGCGGCCCCCAAGAGACCCAGTACTTC
TRBJ2-1 TRBV6-6 few NA CASREDEQFF TGTGCCAGCAGGGAGGATGAGCAGTTCTTC
TRBJ2-3 TRBV10-3 NA TRBD2 CAISLAGNTDTQYF TGTGCCATCAGTCTAGCGGGGAACACAGATACGCAGTATTTT
TRBJ1-6 TRBV7-9 few NA CASSLGEWNSPLHF TGTGCCAGCAGCTTAGGGGAATGGAATTCACCCCTCCACTTT
TRBJ1-2 TRBV5-4 NA TRBD1 CASSTQGADGYTF TGTGCCAGCAGCACACAGGGGGCCGATGGCTACACCTTC
TRBJ1-1 TRBV7-9 NA NA CASSAPPLGTEAFF TGTGCCAGCAGCGCGCCCCCATTGGGCACTGAAGCTTTCTTT
TRBJ2-7 TRBV12-3/TRBV12-4 NA TRBD2 CASSPRGTSGGNEQYF TGTGCCAGCAGCCCCCGGGGGACTAGCGGGGGGAACGAGCAGTACTTC
TRBJ2-1 TRBV2 NA NA CASYSQGKNEQFF TGTGCCAGCTACTCACAGGGCAAGAATGAGCAGTTCTTC
TRBJ2-3 TRBV7-3 NA TRBD2 CASSFSGARDTQYF TGTGCCAGCAGCTTTAGCGGGGCCAGAGATACGCAGTATTTT
TRBJ1-3 TRBV11-2 few NA CASSLGVWGTPSGNTIYF TGTGCCAGCAGCTTAGGAGTGTGGGGAACCCCCTCTGGAAACACCATATATTTT
TRBJ2-5 TRBV7-3 many NA CASSPSGHGETQYF TGTGCCAGCAGCCCGTCGGGCCACGGGGAGACCCAGTACTTC